This TCR beta chain was recorded in a study of CD8 T cells in Susac syndrome. CD8+ and CD4+ blood T cells underwent TCR beta sequencing. CD8+ and CD4+ T cells were negatively isolated; TEMRA cells were FACS-enriched. The V and J ends lost 5 bases and 2 bases respectively, with 19 bases between them. CDR3 size: 16 residues. The germline V gene has CDR1 SGHVS and CDR2 FQNEAQ. The authors reverse transcribed 0.5 to 1 ug RNA with random hexamers. The CDR3 of TCR beta was amplified by immunoSEQ multiplex PCR across 54 Vbeta and 13 Jbeta. TCRdb re-called the immunoSEQ multiplex PCR reads through MiXCR, storing one row per CDR3 protein. The sample carries some 150,000 distinct CDR3 sequences, around 96% recorded once.

Sequenced: CD8+ T cells from PBMCs. The rearrangement joins TRBV7-8 to TRBJ2-7; TRBD2 is a possible D gene (6 bases). This receptor was obtained from a human donor with multiple sclerosis. The CDR3 is CASSQILRDSAYEQYF. CDR3 DNA: TGTGCCAGCAGCCAGATTTTACGGGACTCTGCCTACGAGCAGTACTTC.